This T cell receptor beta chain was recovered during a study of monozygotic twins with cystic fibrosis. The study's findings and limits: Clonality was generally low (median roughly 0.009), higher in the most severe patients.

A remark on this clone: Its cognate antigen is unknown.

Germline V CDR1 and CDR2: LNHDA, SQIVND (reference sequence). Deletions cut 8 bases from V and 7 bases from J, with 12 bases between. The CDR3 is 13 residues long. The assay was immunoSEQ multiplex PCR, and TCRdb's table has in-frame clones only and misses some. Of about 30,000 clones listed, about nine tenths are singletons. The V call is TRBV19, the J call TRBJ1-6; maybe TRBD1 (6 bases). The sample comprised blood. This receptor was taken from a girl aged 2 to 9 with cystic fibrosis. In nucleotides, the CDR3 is TGTGCCAGTGGGGCAGGGGACAATTCACCCCTCCACTTT. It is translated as CASGAGDNSPLHF.